The rows below give T cell receptor beta chains drawn from one sample of a study of cytomegalovirus exposure and HLA in healthy donors. TCRdb's copy holds only in-frame clones and misses some; the assay was immunoSEQ multiplex PCR. The sample carries about 200,000 clones, roughly 80% recorded once. The sequenced sample was PBMCs. Every receptor here comes from a woman aged 18-29 years in good health and CMV-seronegative. CDR3s include the opening cysteine and the closing phenylalanine or tryptophan. Fields, in order: J gene, V gene, clone size, D gene, CDR3 protein, CDR3 DNA. A D gene is named only where the DNA matches it firmly. Part of the rows lack a size; the others show once, few, many or a class for expanded clones.

TRBJ1-2,TRBV5-4,.,.,CASSFGPMGYTF,TGTGCCAGCAGCTTCGGCCCCATGGGCTACACCTTC
TRBJ2-7,TRBV6-5,.,.,CASSSSGGGTYEQYF,TGTGCCAGCAGTTCCAGCGGAGGGGGAACCTACGAGCAGTACTTC
TRBJ1-2,TRBV2,.,.,CASSEAGHYYGYTF,TGTGCCAGCAGTGAGGCCGGACACTACTATGGCTACACCTTC
TRBJ1-5,TRBV2,.,TRBD1,CASRSTGGNQPQHF,TGTGCCAGCAGATCGACAGGGGGCAATCAGCCCCAGCATTTT
TRBJ2-3,TRBV5-4,.,.,CASSPPGDTQYF,TGTGCCAGCAGCCCGCCGGGGGATACGCAGTATTTT
TRBJ2-7,TRBV7-9,medium-sized,.,CASSLAKVGIPYEQYF,TGTGCCAGCAGCTTGGCGAAGGTGGGGATCCCCTACGAGCAGTACTTC
TRBJ1-5,TRBV19,.,.,CASSIGAGQPQHF,TGTGCCAGTAGTATCGGAGCGGGGCAGCCCCAGCATTTT
TRBJ1-1,TRBV9,.,.,CASSVAPVSMNTEAFF,TGTGCCAGCAGCGTAGCCCCCGTCTCGATGAACACTGAAGCTTTCTTT
TRBJ1-2,TRBV19,.,.,CATGSTPYGYTF,TGTGCCACCGGTTCGACCCCCTATGGCTACACCTTC
TRBJ2-7,TRBV28,few,.,CASSSPSEEQYF,TGTGCCAGCAGCTCCCCTAGCGAGGAGCAGTACTTC
TRBJ1-2,TRBV2,.,.,CASSASYRDSGGYTF,TGTGCCAGCAGTGCGAGTTACAGGGACTCAGGGGGCTACACCTTC
TRBJ2-3,TRBV11-2,.,.,CASSHRDGSTDTQYF,TGTGCCAGCAGCCACCGGGACGGAAGCACAGATACGCAGTATTTT
TRBJ1-2,TRBV2,.,.,CASSESVYGYTF,TGTGCCAGCAGTGAGTCGGTCTATGGCTACACCTTC
TRBJ1-1,TRBV27,.,.,CASSILWGDTEAFF,TGTGCCAGCAGCATCCTTTGGGGGGACACTGAAGCTTTCTTT